The next 14 T cell receptor beta chains were all read from a single sample in a study of PD-1 blockade in classical Hodgkin lymphoma. Libraries were prepared by immunoSEQ multiplex PCR; TCRdb keeps only in-frame clonotypes and omits some of them. Of some 100,000 clones detected, about nine tenths appear once; the ten largest clones hold 2.5% to 3%. There was relapse after autologous stem cell transplantation in every patient, and there was variation in brentuximab vedotin exposure. The material sequenced was peripheral blood mononuclear cells (PBMCs), taken at baseline. All receptors come from a human donor with classical Hodgkin lymphoma.

J is TRBJ1-1 and V is TRBV30; TRBD1 agrees at 11 bases. The V segment lost 2 bases and the J segment 10 bases; nucleotides outside the gene matches: 15. The CDR3 is 16 residues long. CDR1 is GTSNPN and CDR2 is SVGIG in the germline V gene (reference sequence). CDR3 bases: TGTGCCTGGAGTCCGGGGACAGGGGGTGGCTCAGTTAGAGCTTTCTTT. Its translation: CAWSPGTGGGSVRAFF.

The V gene is TRBV25-1, the J gene TRBJ2-7; no reliable D call. Trimming pared 2 bases from V and 2 bases from J, leaving 7 bases between. This CDR3 is 13 amino acids long. Germline V gene data show CDR1 as MGHDK and CDR2 as SYGVNS. Here the CDR3 reads CASSERATYEQYF. CDR3 bases: TGTGCCAGCAGTGAACGGGCCACCTACGAGCAGTACTTC.

The V and J genes are TRBV4-1 and TRBJ2-7; D is uncertain. CDR3 size: 14 residues. Deletions cut 1 base from V and 3 bases from J, with 10 bases between. CDR1 MGHRA and CDR2 YSYEKL come from the germline V gene. CDR3 sequence: CASSQGIAVYEQYF. Here the CDR3 DNA reads TGCGCCAGCAGCCAAGGTATTGCGGTCTACGAGCAGTACTTC.

The chain uses TRBV18 and TRBJ2-3, with D possibly TRBD2 on 6 matching bases. The CDR3 runs 16 residues. Germline CDR1 KGHSH, CDR2 LQKENI. V was pared by 4 bases and J by 1 base, with 15 bases between. CDR3 bases: TGTGCCAGCTCACTGGGTAGCGGTCACCGCACAGATACGCAGTATTTT. Its translation is CASSLGSGHRTDTQYF.

This chain joins TRBV5-1 and TRBJ2-2; 9 positions match TRBD1. The CDR3 runs to 16 residues. CDR1 is SGHRS and CDR2 is YFSETQ in the germline V gene. Trimming at V came to 3 bases and at J to 6 bases, leaving 9 bases not matched to a gene. The CDR3 spells CASSWQGQGFSGELFF. CDR3 coding DNA: TGCGCCAGCAGCTGGCAGGGACAGGGATTTTCCGGGGAGCTGTTTTTT.

This chain joins TRBV2 and TRBJ1-2; 8 nucleotides agree with TRBD1. Germline CDR1 SNHLY, CDR2 FYNNEI. This CDR3 has 13 residues. Trimming removed 7 bases from V and 2 bases from J; junction bases left unmatched: 3. The CDR3 spells CASKWTGNYGYTF. CDR3 bases: TGTGCCAGCAAGTGGACAGGGAACTATGGCTACACCTTC. The complete variable domain, with remaining parts taken from reference TRBV2 and TRBJ1-2, reads EPEVTQTPSHQVTQMGQEVILRCVPISNHLYFYWYRQILGQKVEFLVSFYNNEISEKSEIFDDQFSVERPDGSNFTLKIRSTKLEDSAMYFCASKWTGNYGYTFGSGTRLTVV.

The CDR3 protein is CASSLVGRRNTGELFF. The CDR3 DNA sequence: TGTGCCAGCAGCTTAGTGGGGCGGCGGAACACCGGGGAGCTGTTTTTT. The V and J genes are TRBV11-2 and TRBJ2-2; D possibly corresponds to TRBD1 (5 bases). Trimming shortened V by 1 base and J by 1 base, and 10 bases separated the two germline ends. The CDR3 has 16 residues. The V gene's germline CDR1 is SGHAT and CDR2 FQNNGV.

V is TRBV5-1 and J is TRBJ2-1, with D possibly being TRBD1 or TRBD2 (5 bases each). Trimming removed 2 bases from V and 0 bases from J, with 15 bases in between. The germline gives CDR1 SGHRS, CDR2 YFSETQ. The CDR3 contains 17 residues. The CDR3 sequence: CASSFPGPTSSYNEQFF. As DNA, the CDR3 is TGCGCCAGCAGCTTCCCGGGACCCACGAGCTCCTACAATGAGCAGTTCTTC.

The rearrangement uses TRBV5-5 and TRBJ1-1; maybe TRBD1 (5 bases). Trimming removed 0 bases at V and 0 bases at J, with 9 bases between. Germline CDR1 SGHKS, CDR2 YYEKEE (reference sequence). This CDR3 contains 15 residues. The chain's CDR3 is CASSLATAMNTEAFF. The CDR3 DNA is TGTGCCAGCAGCTTGGCGACAGCCATGAACACTGAAGCTTTCTTT.

The gene calls are TRBV7-2 and TRBJ1-2, with a weak D call TRBD1 (5 bases). Germline CDR1 and CDR2: SGHTA and FQGNSA. Trimming took 0 bases from V and 8 from J, leaving 13 bases between them. The CDR3 has 14 amino acids. CDR3 region: CASSLAARGLGYTF. The CDR3 DNA reads TGTGCCAGCAGCTTAGCGGCGAGGGGCTTGGGCTACACCTTC.

V usage is TRBV4-1 and J usage is TRBJ1-5; 9 bases align to TRBD1. This CDR3 has 16 residues. J gave up 0 bases and V 2 bases, and 2 bases lay outside the gene matches. Looked up from germline, CDR1 is MGHRA and CDR2 is YSYEKL. DNA of the CDR3: TGCGCCAGCAGCCAACCGACAGGGGGTAGCAATCAGCCCCAGCATTTT. Translating gives CASSQPTGGSNQPQHF.

This rearrangement joins TRBV19 to TRBJ2-7; D may be TRBD1 (5 bases). Germline V gene data show CDR1 as LNHDA and CDR2 as SQIVND (reference sequence). The V and J ends lost 6 bases and 0 bases respectively, with 15 bases between them. The CDR3 has 15 residues. The CDR3 region has the DNA TGTGCCAGTAGGGACAATTCCCTAAGCTCCTACGAGCAGTACTTC. Protein sequence: CASRDNSLSSYEQYF.

The gene calls are TRBV5-4 and TRBJ2-7; tentatively, D is TRBD2 (6 bases). The CDR3 is 14 amino acids. Per the germline V gene, CDR1 is SGHNT and CDR2 is YYREEE (reference sequence). V gave up 0 bases and J gave up 5 bases, with 12 bases separating them. The CDR3 nucleotides are TGTGCCAGCAGCTTGGTGGGGGGTCACAACGAGCAGTACTTC. Translation gives CASSLVGGHNEQYF.

The V and J genes are TRBV2 and TRBJ2-7, with D tentatively TRBD2 (6 bases). The germline V and J ends were trimmed by 6 bases and 0 bases, with 24 bases remaining between them. Germline CDR1 and CDR2: SNHLY and FYNNEI. The CDR3 is 18 residues long. CDR3 loop: CASRNSAEERAYSYEQYF. The CDR3 nucleotides read TGTGCCAGCAGAAACTCGGCGGAAGAGCGGGCTTACTCCTACGAGCAGTACTTC.